This T cell receptor (beta chain) derives from a study of identical twins. Each donor (without exception) was a healthy Caucasian. A universal primer binding site was introduced by template switching. The final cDNA contained unique molecular identifiers. A single record per CDR3 protein comes from TCRdb applying MiXCR to the 5' RACE reads. The table includes approximately 690,000 distinct CDR3 sequences, 6% to 6.5% detected once. Study-wide findings and caveats: While abundant cord blood beta clonotypes carried fewer insertions, memory repertoires showed no such pattern. Those out-of-frame alpha sequences shared by twins showed an excess of low generation probability.

The table lists this clonotype with a few counts. The antigen remains undetermined. The sequence derives from a man between 18 and 29 years old in good health. The sequenced sample consisted of naive T cells sorted from blood.

DNA for the CDR3: TGTGCCAGCAGTTTTCTAGCGGGAGGGCTTAACTACAATGAGCAGTTCTTC. This gives the protein CASSFLAGGLNYNEQFF. The genes are TRBV27 and TRBJ2-1, with TRBD2 matching over 12 bases. The junction had 6 bases not matched to a gene; V was cut back by 3 bases and J by 3 bases. Per the germline V gene, CDR1 is MNHEY and CDR2 is SMNVEV (reference sequence). The CDR3 has 17 residues.